This T cell receptor beta chain was identified during a study of T cell responses to AZD1222 COVID-19 vaccine. Study as a whole: Researchers grouped second doses given at about 4 or about 12 weeks into one pool. The study's findings and limits: Repertoires were obtained solely post-peak T cell response. Rises in breadth and depth of Spike-specific TCRs came after two AZD1222 doses. Mostly white British, mostly female donors; authors suggested clonal diversity may be underestimated.

The CDR3 runs to 13 residues. The V end was cut by 2 bases, the J end by 6 bases, with 7 bases between. Germline V CDR1 and CDR2: MNHEY, SVGEGT. As to this clone: The antigen is unknown.

This table comes from immunoSEQ multiplex PCR, and its TCRdb copy is limited to in-frame clones, with some not included. Of about 92,000 clones in the sample, about nine tenths were seen once. The chain links TRBV6-2 or TRBV6-3 to TRBJ2-2; D remains unclear. This TCR was sampled from an adult in good health. This specimen was peripheral blood, taken on day 0 of AZD1222 vaccination. CDR3 sequence reads: CASSYGVSGELFF. The CDR3 coding sequence is TGTGCCAGCAGTTACGGCGTTTCCGGGGAGCTGTTTTTT.